The clone carrying this T cell receptor (beta chain) appeared a few times. What it binds is unknown. The CDR3 covers 15 residues. V was clipped by 4 bases and J by 4 bases, with 17 bases between them. From germline, CDR1 is SGHRS and CDR2 YFSETQ. The data are from a study of T cells in Graves' hyperthyroidism and ophthalmopathy. On the study more broadly: Blood was drawn when the patient was first diagnosed and still untreated.

Authors of the study amplified TCR beta CDR3 regions from RNA transcripts. The primer set for the first-round RT-PCR of the TCR CDR3 was HTBI. TCRdb itself ran the multiplex PCR reads through MiXCR, one entry per CDR3 protein. Of 400,000 to 600,000 distinct CDR3 sequences detected, roughly 20% appear once; the ten largest clones hold approximately 25%. Exclusion of patients followed from uncontrolled infection, other autoimmune disease, pregnancy or lactation. Study-level points and caveats: Clonotypes that were expanded in thyroid above 0.001 mostly appeared in blood too.

This clonotype was sampled from a man aged 18 to 30 with Graves' hyperthyroidism. The sequencing sample was made of blood. The chain couples TRBV5-1 to TRBJ1-2, with D maybe TRBD1 (6 bases). Written as DNA, the CDR3 is TGCGCCAGCAGCCTCGGGAGGACAGTAGCCTATGGCTACACCTTC. Protein sequence: CASSLGRTVAYGYTF.